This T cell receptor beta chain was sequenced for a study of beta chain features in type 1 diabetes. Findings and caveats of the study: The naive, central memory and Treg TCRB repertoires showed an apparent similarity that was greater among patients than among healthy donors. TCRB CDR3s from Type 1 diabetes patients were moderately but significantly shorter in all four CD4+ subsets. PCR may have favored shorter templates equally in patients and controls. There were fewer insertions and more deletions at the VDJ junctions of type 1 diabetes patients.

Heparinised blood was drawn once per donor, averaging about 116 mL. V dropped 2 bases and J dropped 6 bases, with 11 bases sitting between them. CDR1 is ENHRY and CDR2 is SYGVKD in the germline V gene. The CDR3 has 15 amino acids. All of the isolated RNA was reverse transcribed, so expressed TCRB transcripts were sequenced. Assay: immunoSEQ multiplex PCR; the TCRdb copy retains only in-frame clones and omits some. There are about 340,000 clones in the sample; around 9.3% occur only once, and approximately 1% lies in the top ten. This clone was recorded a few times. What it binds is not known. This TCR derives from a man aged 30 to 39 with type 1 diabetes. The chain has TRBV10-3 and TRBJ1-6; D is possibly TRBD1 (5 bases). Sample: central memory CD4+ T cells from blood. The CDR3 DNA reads TGTGCCATCAGTGAGGAGGGACCAGCTAATTCACCCCTCCACTTT. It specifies CAISEEGPANSPLHF.